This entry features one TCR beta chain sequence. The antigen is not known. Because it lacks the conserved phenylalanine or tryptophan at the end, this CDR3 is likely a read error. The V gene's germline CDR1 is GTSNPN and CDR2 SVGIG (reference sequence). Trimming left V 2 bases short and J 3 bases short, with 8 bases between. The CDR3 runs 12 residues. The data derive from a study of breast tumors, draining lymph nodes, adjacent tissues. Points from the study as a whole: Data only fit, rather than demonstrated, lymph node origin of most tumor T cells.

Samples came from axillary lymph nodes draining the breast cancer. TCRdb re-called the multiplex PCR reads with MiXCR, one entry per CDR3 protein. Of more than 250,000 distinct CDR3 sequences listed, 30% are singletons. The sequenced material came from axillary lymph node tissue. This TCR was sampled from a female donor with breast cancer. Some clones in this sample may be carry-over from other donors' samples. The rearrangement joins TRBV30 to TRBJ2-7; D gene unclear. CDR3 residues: CAWSLQSYEQYY. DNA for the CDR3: TGTGCCTGGAGTTTACAAAGCTACGAGCAGTACTAC.